A selection of T cell receptor beta chains follows, all from one sample in a study of T-cell memory formation after mild COVID-19. TCRdb passed the 5' RACE reads through MiXCR, listing each CDR3 protein once. The profile shows roughly 620,000 distinct CDR3 sequences, under 20% of them singletons. Sequences were obtained from PBMCs or a T cell subset sorted from them (not recorded which). The receptors here all came from an adult woman who had mild COVID-19 (a few samples of this study predate the infection). Cell type and time point are not known. Each CDR3 is given with its conserved first and last residue. A D gene is named only where the DNA matches it firmly. Not every row has a clone size; where given, it reads once, few, many or a size class.

16 | TRBJ1-4 | TRBV6-5 | TRBD1 | few | CASSDTFGTGDEKLFF | TGTGCCAGCAGTGATACGTTTGGGACAGGGGACGAAAAACTGTTTTTT
15 | TRBJ2-3 | TRBV25-1 | TRBD2 | NA | CASRLAGGPVDTQYF | TGTGCCAGCAGGCTAGCGGGAGGGCCGGTAGATACGCAGTATTTT
13 | TRBJ2-1 | TRBV7-2 | TRBD2 | few | CASSPGLINEQFF | TGTGCCAGCAGCCCGGGACTAATCAATGAGCAGTTCTTC
14 | TRBJ2-5 | TRBV20-1 | NA | many | CSANPKGRQETQYF | TGCAGTGCTAACCCGAAGGGCAGGCAAGAGACCCAGTACTTC
13 | TRBJ1-2 | TRBV20-1 | NA | NA | CSARDRRSYGYTF | TGCAGTGCTAGAGACCGTCGATCCTATGGCTACACCTTC
14 | TRBJ1-2 | TRBV5-5 | NA | few | CASSFGTGSGGYTF | TGTGCCAGCAGCTTCGGTACAGGGTCTGGTGGCTACACCTTC
17 | TRBJ2-3 | TRBV20-1 | TRBD2 | few | CSARTSGMAGRTDTQYF | TGCAGTGCTAGGACTAGCGGGATGGCTGGACGCACAGATACGCAGTATTTT
17 | TRBJ2-5 | TRBV7-8 | TRBD2 | NA | CASSSGLAGGTQETQYF | TGTGCCAGCAGCTCTGGACTAGCGGGAGGTACCCAAGAGACCCAGTACTTC
16 | TRBJ2-7 | TRBV10-3 | NA | once | CAISEPVGSASYEQYF | TGTGCCATCAGTGAGCCAGTGGGTAGCGCGTCCTACGAGCAGTACTTC
17 | TRBJ2-3 | TRBV7-3 | TRBD2 | NA | CASSLRGGGSFPDTQYF | TGTGCCAGCAGCTTAAGAGGCGGCGGGAGTTTCCCAGATACGCAGTATTTT
17 | TRBJ2-1 | TRBV20-1 | NA | NA | CSAGDSGKGSLGNEQFF | TGCAGTGCTGGGGACAGCGGGAAGGGATCCCTAGGGAATGAGCAGTTCTTC
14 | TRBJ1-2 | TRBV5-6 | NA | few | CASSLGGRVDGYTF | TGTGCCAGCAGCTTGGGTGGCAGGGTAGATGGCTACACCTTC
15 | TRBJ2-3 | TRBV11-2 | TRBD2 | few | CASSISGYSTDTQYF | TGTGCCAGCAGCATTAGCGGGTATAGCACAGATACGCAGTATTTT
14 | TRBJ2-5 | TRBV6-5 | NA | NA | CASSYSGGAETQYF | TGTGCCAGCAGTTACTCCGGAGGGGCCGAGACCCAGTACTTC
18 | TRBJ2-1 | TRBV6-5 | TRBD1 | NA | CASKTGGRRDGPTMGQFF | TGTGCCAGCAAAACAGGGGGCAGGAGGGACGGACCTACAATGGGGCAGTTCTTC
13 | TRBJ2-3 | TRBV11-2 | NA | NA | CADTVGGPGTQYF | TGTGCCGATACGGTGGGAGGCCCCGGTACGCAGTATTTT
16 | TRBJ2-2 | TRBV5-1 | TRBD2 | NA | CASSPLAGELTGELFF | TGCGCCAGCAGTCCACTAGCGGGGGAGCTCACCGGGGAGCTGTTTTTT
12 | TRBJ1-2 | TRBV20-1 | NA | few | CSGSSANYGYTF | TGCAGTGGGTCCAGCGCTAACTATGGCTACACCTTC
13 | TRBJ1-1 | TRBV5-6 | NA | NA | CASSFWGNTEAFF | TGTGCCAGCAGCTTTTGGGGAAACACTGAAGCTTTCTTT
17 | TRBJ2-4 | TRBV6-6 | TRBD2 | NA | CASREWASGGAKNIQYF | TGTGCCAGCAGAGAATGGGCTAGCGGGGGAGCCAAAAACATTCAGTACTTC
15 | TRBJ2-1 | TRBV12-3/TRBV12-4 | TRBD2 | NA | CASSRLAGRRDEQFF | TGTGCCAGCAGTAGACTAGCGGGCCGCAGGGATGAGCAGTTCTTC
14 | TRBJ2-7 | TRBV27 | NA | NA | CASSFSSLGPEQYF | TGTGCCAGCAGTTTCTCCTCCCTAGGGCCCGAGCAGTACTTC
12 | TRBJ1-2 | TRBV12-3/TRBV12-4 | NA | NA | CASRKQGYGYTF | TGTGCCAGCCGAAAACAGGGTTATGGCTACACCTTC
15 | TRBJ2-3 | TRBV6-5 | NA | few | CASSYSTSGTDTQYF | TGTGCCAGCAGTTACTCGACCTCCGGGACAGATACGCAGTATTTT
15 | TRBJ2-1 | TRBV7-2 | NA | many | CASIAASRSYNEQFF | TGTGCCAGCATAGCGGCCTCCCGGTCCTACAATGAGCAGTTCTTC
14 | TRBJ2-3 | TRBV11-2 | TRBD2 | NA | CASGGDTSTDTQYF | TGTGCTAGCGGGGGGGACACTAGCACAGATACGCAGTATTTT